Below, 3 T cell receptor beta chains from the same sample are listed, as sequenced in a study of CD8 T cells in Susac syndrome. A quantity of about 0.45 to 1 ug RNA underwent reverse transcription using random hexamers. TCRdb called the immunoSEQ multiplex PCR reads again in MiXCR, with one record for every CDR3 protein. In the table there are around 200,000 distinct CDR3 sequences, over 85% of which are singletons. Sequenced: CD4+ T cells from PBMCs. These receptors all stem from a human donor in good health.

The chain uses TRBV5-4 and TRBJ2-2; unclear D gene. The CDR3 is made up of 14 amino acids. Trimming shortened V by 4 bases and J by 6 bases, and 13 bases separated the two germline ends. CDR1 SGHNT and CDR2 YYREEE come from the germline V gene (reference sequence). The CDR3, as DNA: TGTGCCAGCAGCAACATTGGTGGTTCCGGGGAGCTGTTTTTT. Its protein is CASSNIGGSGELFF. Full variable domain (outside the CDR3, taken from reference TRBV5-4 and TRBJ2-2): ETGVTQSPTHLIKTRGQQVTLRCSSQSGHNTVSWYQQALGQGPQFIFQYYREEENGRGNFPPRFSGLQFPNYSSELNVNALELDDSALYLCASSNIGGSGELFFGEGSRLTVL.

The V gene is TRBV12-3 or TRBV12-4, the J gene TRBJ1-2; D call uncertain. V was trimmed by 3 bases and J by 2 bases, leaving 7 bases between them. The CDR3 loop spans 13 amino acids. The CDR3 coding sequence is TGTGCCAGCAGTTTTAAGGGAAACTATGGCTACACCTTC. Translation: CASSFKGNYGYTF.

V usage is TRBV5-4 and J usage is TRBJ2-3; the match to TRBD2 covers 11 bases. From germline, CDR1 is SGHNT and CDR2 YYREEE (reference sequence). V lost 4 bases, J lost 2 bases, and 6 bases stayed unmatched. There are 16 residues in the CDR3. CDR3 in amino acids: CASSLISGRVTDTQYF. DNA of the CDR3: TGTGCCAGCAGCCTCATTAGCGGGAGGGTCACAGATACGCAGTATTTT.